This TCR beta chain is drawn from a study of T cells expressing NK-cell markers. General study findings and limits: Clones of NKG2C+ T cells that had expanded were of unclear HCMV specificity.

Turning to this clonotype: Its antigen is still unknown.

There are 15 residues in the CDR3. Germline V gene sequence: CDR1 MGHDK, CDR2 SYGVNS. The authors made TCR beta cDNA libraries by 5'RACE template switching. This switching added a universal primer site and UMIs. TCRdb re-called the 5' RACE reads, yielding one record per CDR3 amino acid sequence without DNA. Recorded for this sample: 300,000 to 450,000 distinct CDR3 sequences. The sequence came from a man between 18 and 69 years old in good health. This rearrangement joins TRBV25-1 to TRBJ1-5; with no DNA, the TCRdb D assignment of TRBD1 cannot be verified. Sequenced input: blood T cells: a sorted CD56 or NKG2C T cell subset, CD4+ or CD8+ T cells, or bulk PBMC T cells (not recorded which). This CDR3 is CASKGRREFNQPQHF.